The 22 T cell receptor beta chains in this list originate from one sample, sequenced in a study of beta chain features in type 1 diabetes. Expressed TCRB transcripts got sequenced, as all isolated RNA was reverse transcribed. Method: immunoSEQ multiplex PCR; TCRdb's copy keeps in-frame clones and lacks some. The data show approximately 280,000 clones, with 15% seen just once and less than 0.02% held by the top ten. Regarding the study as a whole: Significant though moderate, a shortening of TCRB CDR3s appeared in all four CD4+ subsets of Type 1 diabetes patients.

Their specific antigens are unknown. The sequenced sample consisted of naive CD4+ T cells from blood. These receptors were taken from a man aged 18 to 30 with type 1 diabetes.

This clone was picked up a small number of times. V usage is TRBV29-1 and J usage is TRBJ2-5; 9 bases match TRBD2. Trimming cost V 1 base and J 0 bases; bases outside gene matches: 12. Germline lookup yields CDR1 SQVTM and CDR2 ANQGSEA. The CDR3 covers 18 residues. The CDR3 region is CSVEVVVAGESYQETQYF. CDR3 nucleotides: TGCAGCGTTGAAGTTGTGGTAGCGGGGGAAAGCTACCAAGAGACCCAGTACTTC.

This clone appeared a few times. The rearrangement uses TRBV14 and TRBJ1-1; D ambiguous. Per germline, CDR1 SGHDN and CDR2 FVKESK. The CDR3 has 12 amino acids. V lost 8 bases, J lost 0 bases, and 7 bases lay in between. This CDR3 reads CASRPMNTEAFF. Written as DNA, the CDR3 is TGTGCCAGCCGCCCCATGAACACTGAAGCTTTCTTT.

This clone appeared a few times. The rearrangement uses TRBV18 and TRBJ1-2; TRBD1 matches 8 bases. This CDR3 has 14 residues. Germline values: CDR1 KGHSH, CDR2 LQKENI. The V segment lost 0 bases and the J segment 6 bases; nucleotides outside the gene matches: 3. The CDR3: CASSPPRDRNGYTF. Here the CDR3 DNA reads TGTGCCAGCTCACCACCCAGGGACAGGAATGGCTACACCTTC.

The chain joins TRBV5-1 to TRBJ2-1; no reliable D call. Germline V gives CDR1 SGHRS, CDR2 YFSETQ. This CDR3 has 11 residues. V lost 4 bases to trimming and J lost 5 bases, with 4 bases between them. The CDR3 protein is CASSADNEQFF. Written as DNA, the CDR3 is TGCGCCAGCAGCGCAGACAATGAGCAGTTCTTC.

The chain combines TRBV19 with TRBJ2-7; 9 nucleotides line up with TRBD1. Germline values: CDR1 LNHDA, CDR2 SQIVND (reference sequence). The trim removed 6 bases at V and 4 bases at J, leaving 7 bases unmatched. CDR3 size: 14 residues. CDR3 bases: TGTGCCAGTAGCACCGGACAGGGGAAATACGAGCAGTACTTC. It codes for CASSTGQGKYEQYF.

This clone was seen only a few times. The chain couples TRBV6-6 to TRBJ2-5; D may be TRBD1 (5 bases). CDR1 is MNHNY, CDR2 SVGAGI, per germline (reference sequence). CDR3 length: 13 residues. The V end lost 6 bases, the J end lost 5 bases, and 13 bases lay between the germline ends. CDR3: CASSRDSFETQYF. For the CDR3, the DNA is TGTGCCAGCAGCCGTGACAGTTTCGAGACCCAGTACTTC.

The rearrangement joins TRBV5-1 to TRBJ2-1; D possibly corresponds to TRBD2 (7 bases). V was pared by 0 bases and J by 7 bases, with 14 bases between. This CDR3 has 15 amino acids. Germline V gene data show CDR1 as SGHRS and CDR2 as YFSETQ. The CDR3, as DNA: TGCGCCAGCAGCTTGGAGCCACAGGGAGGGAATGAGCAGTTCTTC. It encodes CASSLEPQGGNEQFF. Drawing the rest from reference TRBV5-1 and TRBJ2-1, the complete variable domain is KAGVTQTPRYLIKTRGQQVTLSCSPISGHRSVSWYQQTPGQGLQFLFEYFSETQRNKGNFPGRFSGRQFSNSRSEMNVSTLELGDSALYLCASSLEPQGGNEQFFGPGTRLTVL.

This clone has a handful of counts. The V call is TRBV2, the J call TRBJ2-2, with D maybe TRBD2 (7 bases). The length of the CDR3 is 15 residues. V was trimmed by 6 bases and J by 3 bases, leaving 14 bases between them. Germline V gives CDR1 SNHLY, CDR2 FYNNEI. This CDR3 reads CASSWGGADTGELFF. The CDR3 region has the DNA TGTGCCAGCAGCTGGGGGGGCGCGGACACCGGGGAGCTGTTTTTT.

V gene TRBV7-9 combines with J gene TRBJ1-5; maybe TRBD1 (5 bases). The CDR3 runs 18 residues. Germline CDR1 SEHNR, CDR2 FQNEAQ (reference sequence). The V end lost 5 bases, the J end lost 6 bases, and 26 bases lay between the germline ends. The chain's CDR3 is CASSPSKVGQGLGQPQHF. The DNA for the CDR3 is TGTGCCAGCAGCCCGTCCAAGGTGGGCCAGGGCCTTGGTCAGCCCCAGCATTTT. Using reference TRBV7-9 and TRBJ1-5 for the parts outside the CDR3, the full variable domain is DTGVSQNPRHKITKRGQNVTFRCDPISEHNRLYWYRQTLGQGPEFLTYFQNEAQLEKSRLLSDRFSAERPKGSFSTLEIQRTEQGDSAMYLCASSPSKVGQGLGQPQHFGDGTRLSIL.

This chain joins TRBV2 and TRBJ2-3; 8 bases match TRBD2. Germline values: CDR1 SNHLY, CDR2 FYNNEI. Germline trimming cut 6 bases from V and 4 bases from J; bases unmatched to any gene: 3. The CDR3 runs 13 residues. Here the CDR3 reads CASRGSGADTQYF. In nucleotides, the CDR3 is TGTGCCAGCAGGGGTAGCGGGGCAGATACGCAGTATTTT.

This clone showed up just a few times. The chain carries TRBV18 and TRBJ2-1; 11 positions match TRBD2. The V segment lost 4 bases and the J segment 8 bases; nucleotides outside the gene matches: 7. Germline V gene data show CDR1 as KGHSH and CDR2 as LQKENI. CDR3 length equals 15 residues. Here the CDR3 reads CASSLRTSGRDEQFF. CDR3 in DNA: TGTGCCAGCTCACTTCGGACTAGCGGGCGGGATGAGCAGTTCTTC.

The gene calls are TRBV18 and TRBJ1-2; 7 nucleotides agree with TRBD1. The CDR3 spans 13 residues. With 9 bases clipped from V and 4 bases from J, the junction kept 8 bases outside the gene matches. Germline loops: CDR1 KGHSH, CDR2 LQKENI. CDR3 region: CASSSGQAYGYTF. The CDR3 nucleotides are TGTGCCAGTTCCTCAGGACAGGCCTATGGCTACACCTTC.

This clone was counted only a few times. The chain links TRBV15 to TRBJ2-1, with 9 positions matching TRBD2. This CDR3 is built from 15 residues. The germline V gene has CDR1 LNHNV and CDR2 YYDKDF (reference sequence). Trimming took 2 bases from V and 5 from J; bases not matched to a gene: 4. CDR3 loop: CATSRRQRGDNEQFF. The CDR3 bases are TGTGCCACCAGCAGACGCCAGCGGGGGGACAATGAGCAGTTCTTC.

The table lists this clone with a few counts. The chain links TRBV4-3 to TRBJ1-6; D unclear. The CDR3 is 15 residues long. Germline V gene sequence: CDR1 LGHNA, CDR2 YSLEER. V was clipped by 8 bases and J by 7 bases, with 18 bases between them. The CDR3 is CASAYTVAGNSPLHF. DNA for the CDR3: TGCGCCAGCGCGTATACCGTCGCGGGGAATTCACCCCTCCACTTT.

The rearrangement joins TRBV9 to TRBJ1-4; a weak D match, TRBD1 (6 bases). There are 15 residues in the CDR3. CDR1 is SGDLS and CDR2 is YYNGEE in the germline V gene. Trimming stripped 4 bases from V and 2 bases from J, with 12 bases between. The CDR3 sequence: CASSPAGATNEKLFF. As DNA, the CDR3 is TGTGCCAGCAGCCCAGCGGGGGCCACTAATGAAAAACTGTTTTTT.

This chain joins TRBV11-2 and TRBJ1-2, with 11 bases identical to TRBD1. Per the germline V gene, CDR1 is SGHAT and CDR2 is FQNNGV. The junction had 6 bases not matched to a gene; V was cut back by 0 bases and J by 9 bases. The CDR3 consists of 15 residues. The CDR3: CASSLERTGGSSYTF. CDR3 nucleotide sequence: TGTGCCAGCAGCTTAGAACGGACAGGGGGCTCCAGCTACACCTTC.

Only a few counts were recorded for this clone. The chain carries TRBV7-9 and TRBJ2-3; D is perhaps TRBD2 (5 bases). This CDR3 region has 15 residues. Trimming removed 5 bases from V and 1 base from J, with 13 bases in between. Germline assignment: CDR1 SEHNR and CDR2 FQNEAQ (reference sequence). The CDR3, as DNA: TGTGCCAGCAGCCTAAGACTATTAGGCACAGATACGCAGTATTTT. It is translated as CASSLRLLGTDTQYF.

The V gene is TRBV9, the J gene TRBJ2-5, with TRBD2 matching over 13 bases. V dropped 7 bases and J dropped 5; count of bases not matched to a gene: 17. The CDR3 loop spans 18 amino acids. In germline, CDR1 is SGDLS, CDR2 YYNGEE. This CDR3 reads CASDEGKTSGGAEETQYF. In nucleotides, the CDR3 is TGTGCCAGCGACGAGGGAAAAACTAGCGGGGGGGCCGAGGAGACCCAGTACTTC. Full variable domain (rest looked up from reference TRBV9 and TRBJ2-5): DSGVTQTPKHLITATGQRVTLRCSPRSGDLSVYWYQQSLDQGLQFLIQYYNGEERAKGNILERFSAQQFPDLHSELNLSSLELGDSALYFCASDEGKTSGGAEETQYFGPGTRLLVL.

Only a few counts were recorded for this clone. The CDR3 DNA follows: TGTGCCAGCAGCGGAGGACTGAACACTGAAGCTTTCTTT. Residues: CASSGGLNTEAFF. The J gene is TRBJ1-1, the V gene TRBV14; D is unclear. The CDR3 has 13 residues. The germline V and J ends were trimmed by 5 bases and 0 bases, with 7 bases remaining between them. Germline V lookup: CDR1 SGHDN, CDR2 FVKESK.

This clone was counted between two and nine times. The rearrangement uses TRBV5-4 and TRBJ2-2; 10 bases are shared with TRBD1. Germline trimming cut 4 bases from V and 5 bases from J; bases unmatched to any gene: 5. CDR1 SGHNT and CDR2 YYREEE come from the germline V gene (reference sequence). The CDR3 has 15 amino acids. CDR3 bases: TGTGCCAGCAGCCGGACAGGGGGAGGGACCGGGGAGCTGTTTTTT. Translated: CASSRTGGGTGELFF.

A few counts support this clone. This chain uses TRBV18 with TRBJ2-3, with TRBD1 identical over 7 bases. CDR1 and CDR2 (germline): KGHSH, LQKENI. V lost 6 bases to trimming and J lost 6 bases; unmatched junction nucleotides: 6. The CDR3 extends over 13 amino acids. DNA for the CDR3: TGTGCCAGCTCTGGGACAGAATTGGATACGCAGTATTTT. Its protein is CASSGTELDTQYF.

This clone showed up just a few times. This sequence joins TRBV5-1 and TRBJ2-7; 8 bases fit TRBD1. Germline assignment: CDR1 SGHRS and CDR2 YFSETQ. Trimming at V came to 4 bases and at J to 3 bases, leaving 15 bases not matched to a gene. The CDR3 runs to 17 residues. The CDR3, as DNA: TGCGCCAGCAGCCGCTCTCAAGGACAGGGTGCTAGCTACGAGCAGTACTTC. This translates into CASSRSQGQGASYEQYF.